A single sample gave rise to the 9 T cell receptor beta chains below, sequenced in a study of cytomegalovirus exposure and HLA in healthy donors. The PCR was carried out with 60 Vbeta primers and 13 Jbeta primers. Only in-frame clones appear in the TCRdb table, and some are missing; sequencing was by immunoSEQ multiplex PCR. Here the sample spans roughly 150,000 clones, over 80% being singletons. Sequences were obtained from PBMCs. These receptor sequences come from a young woman in good health and CMV-seronegative.

The chain uses TRBV5-4 and TRBJ2-7, with 7 bases lining up with TRBD1. V lost 4 bases and J lost 2; bases outside the gene matches: 9. CDR3 size: 15 residues. CDR1 is SGHNT, CDR2 YYREEE, per germline (reference sequence). CDR3 sequence (DNA): TGTGCCAGCAGCCCCCGACAGGGTAGCACCTACGAGCAGTACTTC. Translated: CASSPRQGSTYEQYF.

The V gene is TRBV11-2, the J gene TRBJ1-5; TRBD1 is a possible D gene (5 bases). The CDR3 sequence is 15 residues long. Germline CDR1 is SGHAT and CDR2 is FQNNGV. V gave up 5 bases and J gave up 1 base, with 12 bases separating them. CDR3 residues: CASSRRGGSNQPQHF. The DNA of the CDR3 is TGTGCCAGCAGCCGACGGGGGGGGAGCAATCAGCCCCAGCATTTT.

The CDR3, as DNA: TGTGCCAGCAGGAACGATGCGGGATCCGCCTACGAGCAGTACTTC. Its protein product is CASRNDAGSAYEQYF. This chain connects TRBV28 to TRBJ2-7; D might be TRBD2 (6 bases). The CDR3 extends over 15 amino acids. Deletions cut 6 bases from V and 2 bases from J, with 17 bases between. Germline V lookup: CDR1 MDHEN, CDR2 SYDVKM.

The chain combines TRBV15 with TRBJ1-3; the D gene is possibly TRBD1 (5 bases). Germline-derived CDR1 and CDR2 are LNHNV and YYDKDF (reference sequence). Trimming cost V 4 bases and J 3 bases, with 13 bases left between them. This CDR3 comprises 15 residues. The CDR3 protein is CATSTDRGVGNTIYF. The DNA of the CDR3 is TGTGCCACCAGCACCGACCGGGGGGTTGGAAACACCATATATTTT.

The chain joins TRBV19 to TRBJ2-4, with TRBD1 matching over 8 bases. The germline V gene encodes CDR1 LNHDA and CDR2 SQIVND (reference sequence). Trimming at V came to 6 bases and at J to 0 bases, leaving 4 bases not matched to a gene. This CDR3 region has 15 residues. CDR3 in amino acids: CASRGQGLAKNIQYF. In nucleotides, the CDR3 is TGTGCCAGTAGAGGACAGGGACTAGCCAAAAACATTCAGTACTTC. The whole variable domain, remainder taken from reference TRBV19 and TRBJ2-4, is DGGITQSPKYLFRKEGQNVTLSCEQNLNHDAMYWYRQDPGQGLRLIYYSQIVNDFQKGDIAEGYSVSREKKESFPLTVTSAQKNPTAFYLCASRGQGLAKNIQYFGAGTRLSVL.

V and J are TRBV9 and TRBJ2-7; 7 positions match TRBD1. The CDR3 covers 12 residues. CDR1 and CDR2 from the germline V gene are SGDLS and YYNGEE. J was trimmed by 5 bases and V by 7 bases; bases with no gene match: 6. CDR3 nucleotide sequence: TGTGCCAGCTCCAGGGGGTACCACGAGCAGTACTTC. The encoded protein is CASSRGYHEQYF.

The rearrangement links TRBV4-2 to TRBJ2-2; 9 nucleotides align to TRBD2. Per germline, CDR1 LGHNA and CDR2 YNFKEQ. The CDR3 sequence is 16 residues long. Trimming removed 4 bases from V and 1 base from J; junction bases left unmatched: 4. In nucleotides, the CDR3 is TGTGCCAGCAGCCGGGTTAGCGGGGGGAACACCGGGGAGCTGTTTTTT. It encodes CASSRVSGGNTGELFF.

This chain joins TRBV5-6 and TRBJ2-1, with TRBD1 matching over 9 bases. V trimming: 4 bases; J trimming: 6 bases; junction bases outside the gene matches: 2. This CDR3 has 13 amino acids. Germline V lookup: CDR1 SGHDT, CDR2 YYEEEE. The CDR3 here is CASSRQGGNEQFF. The CDR3, as DNA: TGTGCCAGCAGCCGACAGGGGGGCAATGAGCAGTTCTTC.

The chain is built from TRBV19 and TRBJ2-7; 9 positions agree with TRBD1. CDR1 is LNHDA and CDR2 is SQIVND in the germline V gene (reference sequence). The CDR3 contains 15 residues. V dropped 10 bases and J dropped 2; count of bases not matched to a gene: 12. CDR3 amino acids: CATARTGTGPYEQYF. As DNA, the CDR3 is TGTGCCACCGCCAGAACCGGGACAGGGCCCTACGAGCAGTACTTC. Supplemented by reference TRBV19 and TRBJ2-7, the full variable domain reads DGGITQSPKYLFRKEGQNVTLSCEQNLNHDAMYWYRQDPGQGLRLIYYSQIVNDFQKGDIAEGYSVSREKKESFPLTVTSAQKNPTAFYLCATARTGTGPYEQYFGPGTRLTVT.